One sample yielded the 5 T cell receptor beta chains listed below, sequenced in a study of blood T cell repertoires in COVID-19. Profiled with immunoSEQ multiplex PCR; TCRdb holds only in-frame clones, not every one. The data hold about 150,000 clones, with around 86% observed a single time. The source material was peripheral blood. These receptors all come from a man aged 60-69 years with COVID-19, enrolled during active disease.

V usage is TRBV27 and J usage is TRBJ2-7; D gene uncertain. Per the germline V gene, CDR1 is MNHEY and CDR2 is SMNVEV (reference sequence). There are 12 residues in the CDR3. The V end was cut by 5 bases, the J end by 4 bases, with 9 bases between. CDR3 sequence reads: CASSPPGYEQYF. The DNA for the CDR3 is TGTGCCAGCAGTCCCCCCGGTTACGAGCAGTACTTC.

The CDR3 nucleotides read TGTGCCACCAGTGATAGAGGCGGGACTGTTGGCGAGCAGTACTTC. As protein: CATSDRGGTVGEQYF. The chain links TRBV24-1 to TRBJ2-7; D is perhaps TRBD2 (6 bases). Germline lookup yields CDR1 KGHDR and CDR2 SFDVKD. Trimming cost V 3 bases and J 6 bases, with 17 bases left between them. The CDR3 is 15 residues long.

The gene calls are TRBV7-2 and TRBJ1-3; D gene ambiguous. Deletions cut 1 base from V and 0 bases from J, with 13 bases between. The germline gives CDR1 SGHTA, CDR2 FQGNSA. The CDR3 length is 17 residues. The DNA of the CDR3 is TGTGCCAGCAGCTTAGTACCCCCTTTCAGCTCTGGAAACACCATATATTTT. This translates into CASSLVPPFSSGNTIYF. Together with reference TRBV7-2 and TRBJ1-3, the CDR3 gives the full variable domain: GAGVSQSPSNKVTEKGKDVELRCDPISGHTALYWYRQSLGQGLEFLIYFQGNSAPDKSGLPSDRFSAERTGGSVSTLTIQRTQQEDSAVYLCASSLVPPFSSGNTIYFGEGSWLTVV.

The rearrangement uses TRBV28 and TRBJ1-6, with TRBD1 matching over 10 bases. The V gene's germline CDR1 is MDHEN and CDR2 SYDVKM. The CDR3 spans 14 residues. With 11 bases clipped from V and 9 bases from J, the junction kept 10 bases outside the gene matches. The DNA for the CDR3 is TGTGCCGCACAGGGGGACAGGGGTATTTCACCCCTCCACTTT. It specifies CAAQGDRGISPLHF.

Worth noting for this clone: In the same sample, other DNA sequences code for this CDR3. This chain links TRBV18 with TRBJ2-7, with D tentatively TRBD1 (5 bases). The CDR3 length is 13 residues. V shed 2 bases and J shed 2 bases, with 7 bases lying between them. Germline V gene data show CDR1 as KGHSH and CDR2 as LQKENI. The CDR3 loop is CASSPDSTYEQYF. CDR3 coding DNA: TGTGCCAGCTCACCAGACAGCACCTACGAGCAGTACTTC.